This TCR beta chain was sequenced in a study of beta chain features in type 1 diabetes. Study-level findings and limits: Across all four CD4+ subsets, people with type 1 diabetes showed modestly shorter TCRB CDR3s.

On this clone: Its antigen is not identified.

Expressed TCRB transcripts got sequenced, as all isolated RNA was reverse transcribed. Only in-frame clones appear in the TCRdb table, and some are missing; sequencing was by immunoSEQ multiplex PCR. In the table there are some 170,000 clones, approximately 62% of which are singletons. The germline V gene encodes CDR1 ENHRY and CDR2 SYGVKD. V dropped 2 bases and J dropped 3 bases, with 9 bases sitting between them. The CDR3 consists of 14 residues. The origin of this receptor is a man between 25 and 39 years old with type 1 diabetes. This sequence joins TRBV10-3 and TRBJ2-3; D unclear. The sequenced sample was naive CD4+ T cells from blood. CDR3 bases: TGTGCCATCAGTGAGGCAGAACTTACAGATACGCAGTATTTT. Translating gives CAISEAELTDTQYF.